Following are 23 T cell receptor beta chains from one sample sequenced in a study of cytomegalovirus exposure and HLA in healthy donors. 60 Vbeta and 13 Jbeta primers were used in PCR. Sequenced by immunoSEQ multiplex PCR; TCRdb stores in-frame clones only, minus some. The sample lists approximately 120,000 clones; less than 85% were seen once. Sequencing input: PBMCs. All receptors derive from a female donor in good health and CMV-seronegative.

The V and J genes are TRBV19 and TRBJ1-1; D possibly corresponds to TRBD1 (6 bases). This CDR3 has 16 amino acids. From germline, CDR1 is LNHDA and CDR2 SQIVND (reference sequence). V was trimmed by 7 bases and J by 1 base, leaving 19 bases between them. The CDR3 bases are TGTGCCAGTATTGAGGACAGCCGGTGGGCGAACACTGAAGCTTTCTTT. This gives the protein CASIEDSRWANTEAFF.

CDR3 in DNA: TGTGCCAGCTCACAGGACAGGGGCGGCAATGAGCAGTTCTTC. As protein: CASSQDRGGNEQFF. The rearrangement uses TRBV18 and TRBJ2-1; 9 nucleotides align to TRBD1. Germline V gene sequence: CDR1 KGHSH, CDR2 LQKENI. This CDR3 has 14 residues. V lost 4 bases, J lost 6 bases, and 4 bases stayed unmatched.

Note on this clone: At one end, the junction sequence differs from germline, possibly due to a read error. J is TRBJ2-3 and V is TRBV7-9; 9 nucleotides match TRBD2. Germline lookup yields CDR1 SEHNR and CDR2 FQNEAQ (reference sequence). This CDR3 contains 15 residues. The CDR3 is CSSSLLAGGTDTQYF. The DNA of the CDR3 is TGTTCCAGCAGCTTATTAGCGGGGGGCACAGATACGCAGTATTTT.

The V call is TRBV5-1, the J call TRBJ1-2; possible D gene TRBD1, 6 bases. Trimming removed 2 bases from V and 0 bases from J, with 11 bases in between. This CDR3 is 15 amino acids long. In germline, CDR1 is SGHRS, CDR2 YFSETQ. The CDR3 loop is CASSFGQRANYGYTF. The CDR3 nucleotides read TGCGCCAGCAGCTTTGGACAGCGAGCTAACTATGGCTACACCTTC.

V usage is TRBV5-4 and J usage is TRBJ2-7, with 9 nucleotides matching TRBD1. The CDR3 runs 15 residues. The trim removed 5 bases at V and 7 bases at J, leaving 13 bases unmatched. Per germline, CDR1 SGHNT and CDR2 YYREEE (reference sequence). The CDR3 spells CASSPLPGQGWEQYF. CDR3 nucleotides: TGTGCCAGCAGTCCCTTGCCGGGACAGGGTTGGGAGCAGTACTTC.

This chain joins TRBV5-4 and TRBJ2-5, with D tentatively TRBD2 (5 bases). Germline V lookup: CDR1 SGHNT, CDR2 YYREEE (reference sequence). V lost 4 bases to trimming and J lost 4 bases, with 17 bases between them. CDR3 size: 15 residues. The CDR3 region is CASSRGGTSGETQYF. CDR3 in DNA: TGTGCCAGCAGCCGGGGTGGCACCTCGGGAGAGACCCAGTACTTC.

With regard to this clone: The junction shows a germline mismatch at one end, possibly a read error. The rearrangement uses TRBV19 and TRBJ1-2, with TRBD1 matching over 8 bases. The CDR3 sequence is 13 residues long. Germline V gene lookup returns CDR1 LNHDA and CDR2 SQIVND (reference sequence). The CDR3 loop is CASSIVTGGIFAF. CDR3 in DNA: TGTGCCAGTAGTATCGTCACAGGGGGAATCTTCGCCTTC.

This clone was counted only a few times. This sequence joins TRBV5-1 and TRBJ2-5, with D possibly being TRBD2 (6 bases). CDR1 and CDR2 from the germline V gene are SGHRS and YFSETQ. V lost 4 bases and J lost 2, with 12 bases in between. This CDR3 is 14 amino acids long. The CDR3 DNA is TGCGCCAGCAGCCTTACTAGCCGACAAGAGACCCAGTACTTC. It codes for CASSLTSRQETQYF.

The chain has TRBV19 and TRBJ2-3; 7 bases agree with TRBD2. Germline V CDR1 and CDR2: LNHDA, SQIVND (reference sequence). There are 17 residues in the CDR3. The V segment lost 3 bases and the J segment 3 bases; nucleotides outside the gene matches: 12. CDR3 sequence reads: CASSITSGGGVTDTQYF. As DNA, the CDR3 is TGTGCCAGTAGTATCACGTCGGGCGGGGGTGTGACAGATACGCAGTATTTT.

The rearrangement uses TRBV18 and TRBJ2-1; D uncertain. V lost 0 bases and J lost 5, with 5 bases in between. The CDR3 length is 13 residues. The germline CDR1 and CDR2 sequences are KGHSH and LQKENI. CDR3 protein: CASSPPGNNEQFF. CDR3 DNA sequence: TGTGCCAGCTCACCACCGGGCAACAATGAGCAGTTCTTC.

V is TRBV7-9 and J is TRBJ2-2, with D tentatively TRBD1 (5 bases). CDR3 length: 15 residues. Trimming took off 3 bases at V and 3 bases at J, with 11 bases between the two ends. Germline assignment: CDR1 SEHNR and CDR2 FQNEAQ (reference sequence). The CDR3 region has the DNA TGTGCCAGCAGCTTGGTTCAGACAGACACCGGGGAGCTGTTTTTT. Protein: CASSLVQTDTGELFF.

The DNA of the CDR3 is TGTGCCAGCACAGGATTTAACTATGGCTACACCTTC. Translated: CASTGFNYGYTF. The chain carries TRBV5-4 and TRBJ1-2; D is undetermined. CDR3 length: 12 residues. The ends were cut back, 6 bases at V and 1 base at J, with 7 bases in the middle. Germline assignment: CDR1 SGHNT and CDR2 YYREEE (reference sequence).

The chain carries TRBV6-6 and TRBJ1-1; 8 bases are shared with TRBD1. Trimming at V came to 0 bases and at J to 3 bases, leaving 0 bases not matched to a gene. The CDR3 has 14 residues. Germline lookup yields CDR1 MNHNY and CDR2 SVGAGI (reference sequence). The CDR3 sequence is CASSYSDRDTEAFF. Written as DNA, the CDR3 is TGTGCCAGCAGTTACTCGGACAGGGACACTGAAGCTTTCTTT.

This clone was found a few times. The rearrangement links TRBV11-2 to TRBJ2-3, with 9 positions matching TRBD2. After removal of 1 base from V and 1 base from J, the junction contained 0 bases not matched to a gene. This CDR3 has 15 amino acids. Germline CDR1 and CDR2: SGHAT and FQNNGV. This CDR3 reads CASSLVAGGTDTQYF. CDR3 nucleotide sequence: TGTGCCAGCAGCTTAGTAGCGGGGGGCACAGATACGCAGTATTTT. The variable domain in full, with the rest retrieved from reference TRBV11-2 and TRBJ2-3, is EAGVAQSPRYKIIEKRQSVAFWCNPISGHATLYWYQQILGQGPKLLIQFQNNGVVDDSQLPKDRFSAERLKGVDSTLKIQPAKLEDSAVYLCASSLVAGGTDTQYFGPGTRLTVL.

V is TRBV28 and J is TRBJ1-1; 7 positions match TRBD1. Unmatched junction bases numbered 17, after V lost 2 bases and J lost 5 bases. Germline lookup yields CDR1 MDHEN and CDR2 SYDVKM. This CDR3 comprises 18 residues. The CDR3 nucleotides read TGTGCCAGCAGTTTAGGGTCCATCTGGGGACAGAGGAATACTGAAGCTTTCTTT. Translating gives CASSLGSIWGQRNTEAFF. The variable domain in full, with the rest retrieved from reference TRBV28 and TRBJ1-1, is DVKVTQSSRYLVKRTGEKVFLECVQDMDHENMFWYRQDPGLGLRLIYFSYDVKMKEKGDIPEGYSVSREKKERFSLILESASTNQTSMYLCASSLGSIWGQRNTEAFFGQGTRLTVV.

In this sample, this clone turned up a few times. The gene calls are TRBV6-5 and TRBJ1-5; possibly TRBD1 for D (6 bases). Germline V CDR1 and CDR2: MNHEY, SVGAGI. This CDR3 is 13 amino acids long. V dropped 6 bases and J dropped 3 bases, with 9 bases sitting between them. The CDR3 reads CASSRTVNQPQHF. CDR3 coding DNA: TGTGCCAGCAGCCGGACAGTCAATCAGCCCCAGCATTTT.

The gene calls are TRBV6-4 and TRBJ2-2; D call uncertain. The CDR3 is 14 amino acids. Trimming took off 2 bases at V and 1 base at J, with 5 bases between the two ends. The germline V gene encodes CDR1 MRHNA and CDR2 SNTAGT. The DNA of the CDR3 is TGTGCCAGCAGTGACGGAGAGAACACCGGGGAGCTGTTTTTT. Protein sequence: CASSDGENTGELFF.

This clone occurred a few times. The CDR3 region is CASSGELDTGELFF. In DNA form, the CDR3 reads TGTGCCAGCAGTGGGGAGTTGGACACCGGGGAGCTGTTTTTT. The chain links TRBV2 to TRBJ2-2, with D maybe TRBD2 (5 bases). The length of the CDR3 is 14 residues. Looked up from germline, CDR1 is SNHLY and CDR2 is FYNNEI. V was cut by 4 bases and J by 3 bases, with 9 bases left in between. The variable domain in full, completed from reference TRBV2 and TRBJ2-2, reads EPEVTQTPSHQVTQMGQEVILRCVPISNHLYFYWYRQILGQKVEFLVSFYNNEISEKSEIFDDQFSVERPDGSNFTLKIRSTKLEDSAMYFCASSGELDTGELFFGEGSRLTVL.

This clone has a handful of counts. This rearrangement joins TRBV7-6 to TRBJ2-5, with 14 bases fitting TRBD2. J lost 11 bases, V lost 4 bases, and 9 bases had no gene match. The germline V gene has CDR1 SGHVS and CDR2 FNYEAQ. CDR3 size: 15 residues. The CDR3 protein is CASSSGTSGRREQYF. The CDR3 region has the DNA TGTGCCAGCAGCTCCGGGACTAGCGGGAGAAGGGAGCAGTACTTC.

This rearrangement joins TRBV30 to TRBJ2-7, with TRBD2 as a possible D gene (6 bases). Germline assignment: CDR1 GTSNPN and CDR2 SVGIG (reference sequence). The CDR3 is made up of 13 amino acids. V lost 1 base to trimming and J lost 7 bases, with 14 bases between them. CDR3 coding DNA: TGTGCCTGGAGTGACTTCGGGGCGGGGGAGCAGTACTTC. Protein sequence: CAWSDFGAGEQYF.

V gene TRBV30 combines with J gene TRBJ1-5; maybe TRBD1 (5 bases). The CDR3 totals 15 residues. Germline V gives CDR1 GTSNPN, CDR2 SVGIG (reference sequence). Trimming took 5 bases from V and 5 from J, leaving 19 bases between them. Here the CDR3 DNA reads TGTGCCTGGGGAACACAGGCGGGGGGTCATCAGCCCCAGCATTTT. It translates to CAWGTQAGGHQPQHF. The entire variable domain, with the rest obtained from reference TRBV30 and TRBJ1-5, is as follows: SQTIHQWPATLVQPVGSPLSLECTVEGTSNPNLYWYRQAAGRGLQLLFYSVGIGQISSEVPQNLSASRPQDRQFILSSKKLLLSDSGFYLCAWGTQAGGHQPQHFGDGTRLSIL.

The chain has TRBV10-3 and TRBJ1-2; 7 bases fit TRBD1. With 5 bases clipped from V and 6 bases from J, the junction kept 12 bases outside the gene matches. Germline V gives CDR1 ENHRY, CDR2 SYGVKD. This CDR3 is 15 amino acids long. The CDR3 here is CAISPWVQGTNGYTF. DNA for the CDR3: TGTGCCATCAGTCCTTGGGTACAGGGGACAAATGGCTACACCTTC.

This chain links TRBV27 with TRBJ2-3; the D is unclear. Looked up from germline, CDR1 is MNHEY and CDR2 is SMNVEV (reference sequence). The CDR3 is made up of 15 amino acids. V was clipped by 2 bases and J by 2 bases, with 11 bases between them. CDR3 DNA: TGTGCCAGCAGTTTAGGTTACCTATACACAGATACGCAGTATTTT. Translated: CASSLGYLYTDTQYF.